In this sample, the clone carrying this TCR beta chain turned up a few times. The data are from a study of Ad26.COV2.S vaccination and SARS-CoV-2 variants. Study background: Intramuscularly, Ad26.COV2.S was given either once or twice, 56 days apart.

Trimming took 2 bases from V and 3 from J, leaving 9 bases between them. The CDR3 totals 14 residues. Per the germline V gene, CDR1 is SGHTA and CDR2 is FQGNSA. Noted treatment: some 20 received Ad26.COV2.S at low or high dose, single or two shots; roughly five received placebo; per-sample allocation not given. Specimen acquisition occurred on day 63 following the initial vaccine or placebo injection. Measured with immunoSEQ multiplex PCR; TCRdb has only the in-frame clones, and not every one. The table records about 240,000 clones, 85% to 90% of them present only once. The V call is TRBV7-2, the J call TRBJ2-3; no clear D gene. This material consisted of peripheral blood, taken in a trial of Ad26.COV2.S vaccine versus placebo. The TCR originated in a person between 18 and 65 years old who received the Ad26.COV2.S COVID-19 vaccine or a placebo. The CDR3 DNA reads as TGTGCCAGCAGCTTATCCAGCAGTACAGATACGCAGTATTTT. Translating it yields CASSLSSSTDTQYF.